The rows below give T cell receptor beta chains drawn from one sample of a study of OX40 agonist ivuxolimab in advanced cancers. Sequenced by immunoSEQ multiplex PCR; TCRdb stores in-frame clones only, minus some. The sample contains roughly 100,000 clones, 90% of which appear only once. The source material was CD4+ or CD8+ T cells sorted from blood, sampled in a trial of the OX40 agonist ivuxolimab. These receptors came from an adult with an advanced solid tumor such as melanoma, head and neck, liver or kidney cancer. Each CDR3 is given with its conserved first and last residue. A D gene is named only where the DNA matches it firmly. The size of a clone is reported for some rows only, either as once, few or many, or as a class for expanded clones.

CDR3: CASSVGSGATNTEAFF; DNA: TGTGCCAGCAGCGTAGGATCAGGGGCTACGAACACTGAAGCTTTCTTT; D: -; V: TRBV9; J: TRBJ1-1; size: -
CDR3: CASSPQGGYEQYF; DNA: TGTGCCAGCTCACCACAGGGGGGCTACGAGCAGTACTTC; D: -; V: TRBV18; J: TRBJ2-7; size: -
CDR3: CASSTRASGTYNEQFF; DNA: TGTGCCAGCAGCACCCGGGCTAGCGGAACATACAATGAGCAGTTCTTC; D: TRBD2; V: TRBV11-2; J: TRBJ2-1; size: -
CDR3: CASSHNYEQYF; DNA: TGTGCCAGCAGCCATAATTACGAGCAGTACTTC; D: -; V: TRBV14; J: TRBJ2-7; size: -
CDR3: CASSLGVGNTEAFF; DNA: TGTGCCAGCAGCTTGGGGGTAGGGAACACTGAAGCTTTCTTT; D: -; V: TRBV11-2; J: TRBJ1-1; size: -
CDR3: CASTPGLAGEGQFF; DNA: TGTGCCAGCACTCCGGGACTAGCGGGGGAGGGGCAGTTCTTC; D: TRBD2; V: TRBV28; J: TRBJ2-1; size: -
CDR3: CASSGLAGADTQYF; DNA: TGTGCCAGCAGTGGACTAGCGGGGGCAGATACGCAGTATTTT; D: TRBD2; V: TRBV2; J: TRBJ2-3; size: -
CDR3: CASSANTGGGYTF; DNA: TGTGCCAGCAGCGCCAATACAGGGGGTGGCTACACCTTC; D: TRBD1; V: TRBV6-6; J: TRBJ1-2; size: -
CDR3: CASSFGPQETQYF; DNA: TGTGCCAGCAGCTTTGGCCCCCAGGAGACCCAGTACTTC; D: -; V: TRBV7-2; J: TRBJ2-5; size: -
CDR3: CASSRILTSGGYEQYF; DNA: TGCGCCAGCAGCCGGATCCTGACTAGCGGGGGGTACGAGCAGTACTTC; D: TRBD2; V: TRBV4-1; J: TRBJ2-7; size: -
CDR3: CASSLSGGRRQPQHF; DNA: TGTGCCAGCAGTTTGTCCGGGGGGCGAAGACAGCCCCAGCATTTT; D: -; V: TRBV28; J: TRBJ1-5; size: -
CDR3: CASSFNRVYEQYF; DNA: TGTGCCAGCAGCTTCAACAGGGTTTACGAGCAGTACTTC; D: -; V: TRBV5-4; J: TRBJ2-7; size: -
CDR3: CASSIGGRGSGELFF; DNA: TGTGCCAGTAGTATAGGCGGCAGGGGCTCCGGGGAGCTGTTTTTT; D: -; V: TRBV19; J: TRBJ2-2; size: -
CDR3: CAWRLTPNTEAFF; DNA: TGTGCCTGGAGACTTACACCGAACACTGAAGCTTTCTTT; D: -; V: TRBV30; J: TRBJ1-1; size: -
CDR3: CASTQPTGSYEQYF; DNA: TGTGCCAGCACCCAACCGACAGGATCCTACGAGCAGTACTTC; D: -; V: TRBV7-2; J: TRBJ2-7; size: -
CDR3: CSVARDTSTDTQYF; DNA: TGCAGCGTCGCCCGGGACACTAGCACAGATACGCAGTATTTT; D: -; V: TRBV29-1; J: TRBJ2-3; size: -
CDR3: CASSSTGIYNEQFF; DNA: TGTGCCAGCAGCTCGACAGGGATCTACAATGAGCAGTTCTTC; D: TRBD1; V: TRBV5-4; J: TRBJ2-1; size: once
CDR3: CASSYSGQGTQYF; DNA: TGTGCCAGCAGTTACTCAGGACAGGGGACCCAGTACTTC; D: TRBD1; V: TRBV6-6; J: TRBJ2-5; size: once
CDR3: CASSHVTGGRINEQFF; DNA: TGTGCCAGCAGCCATGTTACCGGGGGGCGCATCAATGAGCAGTTCTTC; D: -; V: TRBV14; J: TRBJ2-1; size: -
CDR3: CASSYHYEQYF; DNA: TGTGCCAGCAGCTATCACTACGAGCAGTACTTC; D: -; V: TRBV28; J: TRBJ2-7; size: -
CDR3: CASSLPQGLGTEAFF; DNA: TGTGCCAGCAGTTTACCCCAGGGGTTAGGCACTGAAGCTTTCTTT; D: -; V: TRBV28; J: TRBJ1-1; size: -
CDR3: CASSGRRTNTEAFF; DNA: TGCGCCAGCAGCGGGCGGCGGACGAACACTGAAGCTTTCTTT; D: -; V: TRBV10-1; J: TRBJ1-1; size: -
CDR3: CASRGGQGALTEAFF; DNA: TGTGCCAGCAGGGGTGGACAGGGGGCGCTTACTGAAGCTTTCTTT; D: TRBD1; V: TRBV6-1; J: TRBJ1-1; size: -
CDR3: CSVRVGAGTDTQYF; DNA: TGCAGCGTTCGCGTGGGGGCCGGCACAGATACGCAGTATTTT; D: -; V: TRBV29-1; J: TRBJ2-3; size: -
CDR3: CASSLGGADTGELFF; DNA: TGCGCCAGCAGCTTGGGTGGGGCGGACACCGGGGAGCTGTTTTTT; D: -; V: TRBV5-1; J: TRBJ2-2; size: -
CDR3: CASSRGQVYEQYF; DNA: TGTGCCAGCAGCAGGGGACAGGTCTACGAGCAGTACTTC; D: TRBD1; V: TRBV5-8; J: TRBJ2-7; size: -
CDR3: CASSSLTGELFF; DNA: TGTGCCAGCAGCTCACTGACCGGGGAGCTGTTTTTT; D: -; V: TRBV11-3; J: TRBJ2-2; size: -
CDR3: CASTPGTGYGYTF; DNA: TGTGCCAGCACCCCCGGGACAGGCTATGGCTACACCTTC; D: TRBD1; V: TRBV6-5; J: TRBJ1-2; size: -
CDR3: CASSQVEGTNYGYTF; DNA: TGCGCCAGCAGCCAAGTAGAGGGGACCAACTATGGCTACACCTTC; D: -; V: TRBV4-3; J: TRBJ1-2; size: -
CDR3: CAISGTGNTEAFF; DNA: TGTGCCATCTCGGGGACAGGGAACACTGAAGCTTTCTTT; D: TRBD1; V: TRBV10-3; J: TRBJ1-1; size: -
CDR3: CASSSPVLPAGAGYTF; DNA: TGTGCCAGCAGTTCCCCTGTGCTCCCGGCGGGGGCTGGCTACACCTTC; D: -; V: TRBV28; J: TRBJ1-2; size: -
CDR3: CASSLAGTDTQYF; DNA: TGTGCCAGCAGCTTAGCAGGGACAGATACGCAGTATTTT; D: -; V: TRBV11-3; J: TRBJ2-3; size: -
CDR3: CASSPDTGITGELFF; DNA: TGTGCCAGCAGCCCCGACACAGGGATCACCGGGGAGCTGTTTTTT; D: -; V: TRBV7-2; J: TRBJ2-2; size: -
CDR3: CASSRKPSGGFSAKNIQYF; DNA: TGTGCCAGCAGTCGTAAACCTAGCGGGGGTTTTTCGGCCAAAAACATTCAGTACTTC; D: TRBD2; V: TRBV27; J: TRBJ2-4; size: -
CDR3: CASSPPSGGRQSSYNEQFF; DNA: TGTGCCAGCTCACCACCGAGCGGGGGACGACAAAGCTCCTACAATGAGCAGTTCTTC; D: TRBD2; V: TRBV18; J: TRBJ2-1; size: -
CDR3: CASSLTSGVADTQYF; DNA: TGTGCCAGCAGTCTGACTAGCGGAGTCGCAGATACGCAGTATTTT; D: TRBD2; V: TRBV5-4; J: TRBJ2-3; size: -
CDR3: CASGTGREKLFF; DNA: TGTGCCAGCGGGACAGGGAGGGAAAAACTGTTTTTT; D: TRBD1; V: TRBV6-6; J: TRBJ1-4; size: -
CDR3: CSVADSNQPQHF; DNA: TGCAGCGTGGCCGATAGCAATCAGCCCCAGCATTTT; D: -; V: TRBV29-1; J: TRBJ1-5; size: -
CDR3: CASSARRSYNEQFF; DNA: TGTGCCAGTAGTGCTAGACGCTCCTACAATGAGCAGTTCTTC; D: -; V: TRBV19; J: TRBJ2-1; size: -
CDR3: CASSASGGGTGELFF; DNA: TGTGCCAGCAGCGCGAGCGGGGGCGGCACCGGGGAGCTGTTTTTT; D: TRBD2; V: TRBV2; J: TRBJ2-2; size: -
CDR3: CASSLTAGVSEQYF; DNA: TGTGCCAGCAGCTTAACCGCGGGGGTTAGCGAGCAGTACTTC; D: TRBD2; V: TRBV7-3; J: TRBJ2-7; size: once
CDR3: CASSLDDSPGNTIYF; DNA: TGCGCCAGCAGCTTGGACGACTCCCCTGGAAACACCATATATTTT; D: -; V: TRBV5-1; J: TRBJ1-3; size: -
CDR3: CASSLSPGPLNSPLHF; DNA: TGTGCCAGCAGCTTGAGCCCCGGGCCGCTTAATTCACCCCTCCACTTT; D: -; V: TRBV5-6; J: TRBJ1-6; size: once
CDR3: CASSIVGDRLNQPQHF; DNA: TGTGCCAGTAGTATAGTTGGGGACAGATTAAATCAGCCCCAGCATTTT; D: TRBD1; V: TRBV19; J: TRBJ1-5; size: -
CDR3: CASTGQPNQPQHF; DNA: TGTGCCAGCACCGGACAGCCGAATCAGCCCCAGCATTTT; D: -; V: TRBV7-9; J: TRBJ1-5; size: -
CDR3: CASSFDRRGYTF; DNA: TGTGCCAGCAGTTTCGACAGACGAGGCTACACCTTC; D: -; V: TRBV6-6; J: TRBJ1-2; size: -